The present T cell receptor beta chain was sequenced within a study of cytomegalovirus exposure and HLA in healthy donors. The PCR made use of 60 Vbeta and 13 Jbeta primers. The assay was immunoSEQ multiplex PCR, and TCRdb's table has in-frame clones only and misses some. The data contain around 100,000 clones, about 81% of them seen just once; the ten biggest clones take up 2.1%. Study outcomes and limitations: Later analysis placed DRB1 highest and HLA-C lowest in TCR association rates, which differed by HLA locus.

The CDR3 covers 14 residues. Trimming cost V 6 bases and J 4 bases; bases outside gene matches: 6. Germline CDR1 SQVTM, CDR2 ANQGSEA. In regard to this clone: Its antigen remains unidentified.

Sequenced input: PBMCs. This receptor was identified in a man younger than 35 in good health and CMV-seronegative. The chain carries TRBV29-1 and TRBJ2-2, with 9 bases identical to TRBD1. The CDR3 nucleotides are TGCAGCGTAATACAGGGGGCGGGCACCGGGGAGCTGTTTTTT. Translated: CSVIQGAGTGELFF.